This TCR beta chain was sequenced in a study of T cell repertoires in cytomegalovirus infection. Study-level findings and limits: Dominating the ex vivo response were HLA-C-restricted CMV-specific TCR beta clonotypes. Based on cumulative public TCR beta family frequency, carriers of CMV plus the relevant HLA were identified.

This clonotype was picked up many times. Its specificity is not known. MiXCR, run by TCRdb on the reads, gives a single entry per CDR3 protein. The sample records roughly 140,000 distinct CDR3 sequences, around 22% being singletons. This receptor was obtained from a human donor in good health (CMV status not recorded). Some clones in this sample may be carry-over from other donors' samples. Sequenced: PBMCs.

CDR3 residues: CASSPRTGPTEAFF. The DNA of the CDR3 is TGTGCCAGCAGCCCACGGACAGGTCCCACTGAAGCTTTCTTT. The rearrangement uses TRBV7-8 and TRBJ1-1; 7 bases align to TRBD1. The CDR3 has 14 residues. The V segment lost 5 bases and the J segment 4 bases; nucleotides outside the gene matches: 7. CDR1 and CDR2 from the germline V gene are SGHVS and FQNEAQ.